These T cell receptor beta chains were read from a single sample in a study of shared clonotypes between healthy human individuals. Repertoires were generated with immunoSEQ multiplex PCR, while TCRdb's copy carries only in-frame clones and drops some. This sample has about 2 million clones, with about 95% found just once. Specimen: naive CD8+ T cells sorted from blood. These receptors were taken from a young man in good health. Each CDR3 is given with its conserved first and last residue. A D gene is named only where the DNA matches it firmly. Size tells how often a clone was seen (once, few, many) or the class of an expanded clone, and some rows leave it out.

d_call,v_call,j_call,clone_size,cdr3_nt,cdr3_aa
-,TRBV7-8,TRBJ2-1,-,TGTGCCAGCAGCTTAGCGGGGAGGTTCAATGAGCAGTTCTTC,CASSLAGRFNEQFF
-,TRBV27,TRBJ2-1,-,TGTGCCAGCACTCAAGGGGGACTACACAATGAGCAGTTCTTC,CASTQGGLHNEQFF
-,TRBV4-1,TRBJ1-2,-,TGCGCCAGCAGCCCCATCACCCCCACTAACTATGGCTACACCTTC,CASSPITPTNYGYTF
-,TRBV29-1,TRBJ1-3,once,TGCAGCGTTGGGGAGGCCGGAAACACCATATATTTT,CSVGEAGNTIYF
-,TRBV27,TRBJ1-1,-,TGTGCCAGCAGTTTAATCGGACGGATGAACACTGAAGCTTTCTTT,CASSLIGRMNTEAFF
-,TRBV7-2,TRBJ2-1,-,TGTGCCAGCAGCTTAGAGCTAGATTTAAATGAGCAGTTCTTC,CASSLELDLNEQFF
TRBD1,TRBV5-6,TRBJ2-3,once,TGTGCCAGCAGCTCTACACCGGGACAGGGGGCGGAAGATACGCAGTATTTT,CASSSTPGQGAEDTQYF
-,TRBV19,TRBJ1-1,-,TGTGCCAGTAGTGGCCGGGTCGACAACACTGAAGCTTTCTTT,CASSGRVDNTEAFF
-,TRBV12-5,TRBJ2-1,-,TGTGCTAGTGGTTTGGTCTTCATGGGGAGCTCCTACAATGAGCAGTTCTTC,CASGLVFMGSSYNEQFF
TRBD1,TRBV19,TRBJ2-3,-,TGTGCCAGTAGTAACCTGCTCGGACAGGGGGCCGGAGATACGCAGTATTTT,CASSNLLGQGAGDTQYF
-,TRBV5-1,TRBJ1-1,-,TGCGCCAGCAGCTACGGCAGCTTGAACACTGAAGCTTTCTTT,CASSYGSLNTEAFF
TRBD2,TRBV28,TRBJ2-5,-,TGTGCCAGCAGTTTACGGGCGGTTTCGGGGGGTCAAGAGACCCAGTACTTC,CASSLRAVSGGQETQYF
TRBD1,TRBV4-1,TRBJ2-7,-,TGCGCCAGCAGCCAAGATGAGGGGACAGGGGGCTCCGAGCAGTACTTC,CASSQDEGTGGSEQYF
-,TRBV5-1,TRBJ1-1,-,TGCGCCAGCAGCTTGAGGGGGGACGGCACTGAAGCTTTCTTT,CASSLRGDGTEAFF
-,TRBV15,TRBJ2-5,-,TGTGCCACCAGCAGAATCAGTGGTCAAGAGACCCAGTACTTC,CATSRISGQETQYF
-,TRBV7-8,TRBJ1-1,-,TGTGCCAGCAGCGACAACACTGAAGCTTTCTTT,CASSDNTEAFF
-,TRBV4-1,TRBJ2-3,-,TGCGCCAGCAGCCCACCCGGCACAGATACGCAGTATTTT,CASSPPGTDTQYF
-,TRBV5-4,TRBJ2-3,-,TGTGCCAGCAGCCACCGGGACAGCACAGATACGCAGTATTTT,CASSHRDSTDTQYF
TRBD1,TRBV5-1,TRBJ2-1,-,TGCGCCAGCAGCTATAGGACAGGGACTTGGATTGAGCAGTTCTTC,CASSYRTGTWIEQFF
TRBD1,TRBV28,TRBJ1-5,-,TGTGCCAGCAGTTTAGAGGACAGGTTTATTCAGCCCCAGCATTTT,CASSLEDRFIQPQHF
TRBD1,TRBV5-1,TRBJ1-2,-,TGCGCCAGCAGCTTGGGGACAGGCGATGGCTACACCTTC,CASSLGTGDGYTF
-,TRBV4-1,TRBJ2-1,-,TGCGCCAGCAGACTCGACAGCTACAATGAGCAGTTCTTC,CASRLDSYNEQFF
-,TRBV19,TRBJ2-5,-,TGTGCCAGTAGTATCGTCGGCGGGCAAGAGACCCAGTACTTC,CASSIVGGQETQYF
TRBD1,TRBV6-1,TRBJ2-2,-,TGTGCCAGCAGTGAGGGGACAGGGTGGGAGCTGTTTTTT,CASSEGTGWELFF
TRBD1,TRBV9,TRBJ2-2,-,TGTGCCAGCAGCCCCGGGACAGGAACGAACACCGGGGAGCTGTTTTTT,CASSPGTGTNTGELFF
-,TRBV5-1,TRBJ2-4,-,TGCGCCAGCAGCTTGGCCGATAAATGGGAAGCCAAAAACATTCAGTACTTC,CASSLADKWEAKNIQYF
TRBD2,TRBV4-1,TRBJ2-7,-,TGCGCCAGCAGCCAAGACCGACTAGCGGGGGGAGAGCAGTACTTC,CASSQDRLAGGEQYF
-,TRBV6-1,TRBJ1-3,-,TGTGCCAGCAGTGAAATAGGCAGCTCTGGAAACACCATATATTTT,CASSEIGSSGNTIYF
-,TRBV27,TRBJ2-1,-,TGTGCCAGCAGTTCTGGTACCGAAACCTACAATGAGCAGTTCTTC,CASSSGTETYNEQFF
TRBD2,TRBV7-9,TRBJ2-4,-,TGTGCCAGCAGCCTCGGACTAGTTCGCGACATTCAGTACTTC,CASSLGLVRDIQYF
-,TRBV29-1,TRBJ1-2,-,TGCAGCGTTGAAGATCAGGGCTCCCCTTATGGCTACACCTTC,CSVEDQGSPYGYTF
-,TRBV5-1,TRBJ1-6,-,TGCGCCAGCCCCGGGGCCCGGGATCCGGCCCTCCACTTT,CASPGARDPALHF
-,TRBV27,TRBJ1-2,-,TGTGCCAGCAGTTGGGGAAGGGACACCATAACTAACTATGGCTACACCTTC,CASSWGRDTITNYGYTF
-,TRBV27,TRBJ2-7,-,TGTGCCAGCAGTTCGGGGCCCAACTCCTACGAGCAGTACTTC,CASSSGPNSYEQYF
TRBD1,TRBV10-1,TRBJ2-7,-,TGCGCCAGCAGCTCCGGACAGGGGGCACCCTACGAGCAGTACTTC,CASSSGQGAPYEQYF
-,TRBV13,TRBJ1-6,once,TGTGCCAGCAGCCCTGGCGGGAGTTCCGTCAATTCACCCCTCCACTTT,CASSPGGSSVNSPLHF
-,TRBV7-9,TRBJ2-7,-,TGTGCCAGCAGCCCCCCAACAAGCTACGAGCAGTACTTC,CASSPPTSYEQYF
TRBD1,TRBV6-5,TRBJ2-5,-,TGTGCCAGCAGTTACAGGGGGCTGGGGTATCAAGAGACCCAGTACTTC,CASSYRGLGYQETQYF
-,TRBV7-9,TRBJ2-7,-,TGTGCCAGCAGCCTCCTGGACCGAAATAGGGAGCAGTACTTC,CASSLLDRNREQYF
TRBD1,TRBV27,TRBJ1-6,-,TGTGCCAGCAGCTCCGGACAGGGCAGTTTTTCACCCCTCCACTTT,CASSSGQGSFSPLHF
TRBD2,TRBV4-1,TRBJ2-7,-,TGCGCCAGCAGCCAATCCCCTAGCGGGAGGGCCAACGAGCAGTACTTC,CASSQSPSGRANEQYF
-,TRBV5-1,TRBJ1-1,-,TGCGCCAGCAGCTGGACCGGGCCGGACACTGAAGCTTTCTTT,CASSWTGPDTEAFF
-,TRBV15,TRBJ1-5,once,TGTGCCACCAGCAGAGACAAGACGAGCAATCAGCCCCAGCATTTT,CATSRDKTSNQPQHF
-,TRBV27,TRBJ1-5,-,TGTGCCAGCAGTCTCGTCTCAGGCGTGAGCAATCAGCCCCAGCATTTT,CASSLVSGVSNQPQHF
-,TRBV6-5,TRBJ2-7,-,TGTGCCATCAGTGACAGGACGGGCTACGAGCAGTACTTC,CAISDRTGYEQYF
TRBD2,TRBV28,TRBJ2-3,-,TGTGCCAGCAGTCCCCGGAGCGGGGGGGCAGATACGCAGTATTTT,CASSPRSGGADTQYF
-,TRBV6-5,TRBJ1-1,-,TGTGCCAGCAGTTACGGCCAGGAAGCTTTCTTT,CASSYGQEAFF
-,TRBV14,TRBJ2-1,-,TGTGCCAGCAGCCAAGCGCGGGTCTCCTACAATGAGCAGTTCTTC,CASSQARVSYNEQFF
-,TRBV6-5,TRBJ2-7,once,TGTGCCAGCAGTTACTTGACGGGAAAGGCTTACGAGCAGTACTTC,CASSYLTGKAYEQYF
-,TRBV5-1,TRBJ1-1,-,TGCGCCAGCAGCTTGGGGGCTGGGACTGAAGCTTTCTTT,CASSLGAGTEAFF
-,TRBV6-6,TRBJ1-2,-,TGTGCCAGCAGTTACCTCGCCGGGGATGGCTACACCTTC,CASSYLAGDGYTF